This T cell receptor beta chain was sequenced during a study of OX40 agonist ivuxolimab in advanced cancers. The wider study: Antecedent anti-PD-1, anti-PD-L1 or anti-CTLA-4 therapy was permissible, with roughly 40% having received some.

The data were produced by immunoSEQ multiplex PCR, yet TCRdb's version contains in-frame clones alone and is incomplete. This table has about 88,000 clones, around 85% appearing once. The source is an adult with an advanced solid tumor such as melanoma, head and neck, liver or kidney cancer. The sequenced sample was CD4+ or CD8+ T cells sorted from blood, obtained in a trial of the OX40 agonist ivuxolimab.

The CDR3 nucleotides read TGTGCCAGCAGCTCGGGGGCTCGGAATCAGCCCCAGCATTTT. Its protein product is CASSSGARNQPQHF. The chain is built from TRBV7-6 and TRBJ1-5; D might be TRBD1 (6 bases). This CDR3 region has 14 residues. Germline CDR1 reads SGHVS; CDR2 reads FNYEAQ. Trimming removed 4 bases from V and 4 bases from J, with 11 bases in between.